This TCR beta chain is drawn from a study of tumor-infiltrating lymphocytes in primary liver carcinoma. The overall study: Spanning 30 to 69 years of age, the patients were men and women. Broader study findings: Just around 8-25% of top clones spanned all five tumor regions. Tumor top-250-clone fraction significantly exceeded that of blood (p = 0.039).

Unsorted bulk tissue (about 18-32 mg) underwent RNA and DNA co-extraction. This clonotype was seen only once. Its specificity is not known. Likely a read error: the CDR3 ends without its conserved phenylalanine or tryptophan. It is unclear where the CDR3 begins or ends on the DNA, so no DNA is shown, and the CDR3 is as TCRdb lists it. Germline assignment: CDR1 SQVTM and CDR2 ANQGSEA. Counting both end residues, the CDR3 totals 13 amino acids. TCR beta cDNA was prepared out of around 460 ng total RNA by means of a constant-region primer. Slightly modified ARM-PCR, run as three nested multiplex PCR rounds, produced the TCR beta libraries. Two initial PCR rounds of around 10 cycles each paired TRBV1-TRBV30 forward primers with a C-beta reverse primer. TCRdb re-called the multiplex PCR reads through MiXCR, storing one row per CDR3 protein. Of 30,000 to 40,000 distinct CDR3 sequences in the sample, around 74% were seen once.

The receptor's source is a man aged 35-49 years with primary liver carcinoma and hepatitis B virus infection. The source material was liver tumor tissue from sampling region 4. Subset described: tumor region T4, right-lateral pole. V gene TRBV29-1 combines with J gene TRBJ2-1. This CDR3 is CSVLVSSGHEHFV.